A selection of T cell receptor beta chains follows, all from one sample in a study of cytomegalovirus exposure and HLA in healthy donors. Here immunoSEQ multiplex PCR was the method, and the copy in TCRdb shows in-frame clones only, minus some. Of around 150,000 clones listed, 60% to 80% are singletons. Sequencing was done on a sample of PBMCs. These receptors originate from a woman between 45 and 65 years old in good health and CMV-seropositive. Both conserved end residues are part of each CDR3.

J: TRBJ2-7
V: TRBV27
CDR3: CASRGKRGGSSYEQYF

J: TRBJ2-1
V: TRBV11-3
CDR3: CASSLTTSGLNEQFF

J: TRBJ1-3
V: TRBV10-3
CDR3: CAIKSSTVGLTDTIYF

J: TRBJ2-7
V: TRBV29-1
CDR3: CSVGRDREPYEQYF

J: TRBJ1-3
V: TRBV2
CDR3: CASSEEVAITGSSGNTIYF

J: TRBJ2-5
V: TRBV5-4
CDR3: CASRGNPGETQYF

J: TRBJ2-2
V: TRBV29-1
CDR3: CSAGLAANTGELFF

J: TRBJ1-1
V: TRBV28
CDR3: CASSLGLTGGGGLGTEAFF

J: TRBJ1-2
V: TRBV18
CDR3: CASSRDRSEHYGYTF

J: TRBJ2-7
V: TRBV7-9
CDR3: CASSSRPLRRGQYEQYF

J: TRBJ1-6
V: TRBV5-5
CDR3: CARGEPLHF

J: TRBJ1-2
V: TRBV19
CDR3: CAGEIIDRVDGYTF

J: TRBJ2-5
V: TRBV5-1
CDR3: CASSSGLAEGTQYF

J: TRBJ2-6
V: TRBV4-3
CDR3: CASSQARDRVSGANVLTF

J: TRBJ2-7
V: TRBV28
CDR3: CASSAPGQGLYEQYF

J: TRBJ1-3
V: TRBV25-1
CDR3: CASSQAGTSGNTIYF

J: TRBJ2-3
V: TRBV7-2
CDR3: CASSSTQGHVGTQYF

J: TRBJ2-7
V: TRBV5-4
CDR3: CASSLELADSYEQYF

J: TRBJ1-1
V: TRBV6-1
CDR3: CASSGRQGTNTEAFF

J: TRBJ1-1
V: TRBV19
CDR3: CASSIGTTLEAFF

J: TRBJ2-7
V: TRBV4-1
CDR3: CASSRLTQGSAEQYF

J: TRBJ2-3
V: TRBV13
CDR3: CASTLRGGLAGSYGTSTDTQYF

J: TRBJ1-1
V: TRBV5-1
CDR3: CASSQWDSQNTEAFF

J: TRBJ2-6
V: TRBV21-1
CDR3: CASSKATRWANVLTF

J: TRBJ1-1
V: TRBV9
CDR3: CASSTRGGAEAFF

J: TRBJ1-2
V: TRBV25-1
CDR3: CATYTGYYGYTF

J: TRBJ2-5
V: TRBV9
CDR3: CASSSDRGQETQYF

J: TRBJ2-5
V: TRBV6-5
CDR3: CATRTGGEETQYF

J: TRBJ2-2
V: TRBV4-1
CDR3: CASSPTGGGGELFF

J: TRBJ2-5
V: TRBV19
CDR3: CASGGFTGETQYF

J: TRBJ2-2
V: TRBV10-3
CDR3: CAISGSGGSNTGELFF

J: TRBJ2-5
V: TRBV19
CDR3: CASSNSREVHETQYF

J: TRBJ1-5
V: TRBV23-1
CDR3: CASSGVYNQSQHF

J: TRBJ2-7
V: TRBV5-1
CDR3: CASSRLAGDAYEQYF

J: TRBJ2-1
V: TRBV2
CDR3: CASRGTGLARARSYNEQFF

J: TRBJ2-5
V: TRBV4-1
CDR3: CASSQSTVQETQYF

J: TRBJ2-7
V: TRBV5-1
CDR3: CASSPLGQSYEQYF

J: TRBJ2-3
V: TRBV6-1
CDR3: CASSAGGSTDTQYF

J: TRBJ1-2
V: TRBV10-3
CDR3: CAISESAGGTSYGYTF

J: TRBJ2-3
V: TRBV30
CDR3: CASASGGNVDTQYF

J: TRBJ1-1
V: TRBV2
CDR3: CASRSGVNTEAFF

J: TRBJ2-7
V: TRBV4-2
CDR3: CASSQRDIMGYEQYF

J: TRBJ2-3
V: TRBV6-1
CDR3: CASSELGGRTDTQYF

J: TRBJ2-7
V: TRBV19
CDR3: CASSEGLAYEQYF

J: TRBJ2-3
V: TRBV10-3
CDR3: CATPTSGRATDTQYF

J: TRBJ2-1
V: TRBV19
CDR3: CASSILDTEQFF

J: TRBJ2-1
V: TRBV4-3
CDR3: CASSLALRNNEQFF

J: TRBJ2-7
V: TRBV10-2
CDR3: CASKTDRGNPYEQYF

J: TRBJ2-3
V: TRBV13
CDR3: CASSRRGTDTQYF